This T cell receptor (beta chain) originates from a study of T cells in Graves' hyperthyroidism and ophthalmopathy. The V and J ends lost 4 bases and 3 bases, in that order; junction bases with no gene match: 7. Germline V gene data show CDR1 as DFQATT and CDR2 as SNEGSKA (reference sequence). The CDR3 is 14 residues long. This clonotype has a count of ten or more. The source material, RNA transcripts, was used to amplify TCR beta CDR3 regions. The TCR CDR3 first-round RT-PCR relied on the HTBI primer set. TCRdb re-called the multiplex PCR reads through MiXCR, storing one row per CDR3 protein. The sample consists of some 600,000 distinct CDR3 sequences, more than 11% of them appearing once.

This clonotype originated in a woman aged 30 to 39 with Graves' hyperthyroidism that later progressed to Graves' ophthalmopathy. Material for sequencing was blood. The chain joins TRBV20-1 to TRBJ1-1; 8 bases are a match to TRBD1. Written as DNA, the CDR3 is TGCAGTGCTAAAGACAGGGGAGTCGACACTGAAGCTTTCTTT. It specifies CSAKDRGVDTEAFF.